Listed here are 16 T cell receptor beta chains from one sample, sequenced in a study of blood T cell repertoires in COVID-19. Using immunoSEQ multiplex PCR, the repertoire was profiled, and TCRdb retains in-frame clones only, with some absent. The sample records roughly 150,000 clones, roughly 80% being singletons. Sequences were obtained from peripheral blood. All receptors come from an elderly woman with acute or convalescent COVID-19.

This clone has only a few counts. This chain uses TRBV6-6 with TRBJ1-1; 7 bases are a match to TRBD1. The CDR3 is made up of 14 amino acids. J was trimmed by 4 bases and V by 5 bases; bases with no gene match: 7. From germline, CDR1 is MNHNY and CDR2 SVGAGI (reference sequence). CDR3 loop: CASSTTGDITEAFF. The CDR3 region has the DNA TGTGCCAGCAGTACTACAGGGGATATCACTGAAGCTTTCTTT.

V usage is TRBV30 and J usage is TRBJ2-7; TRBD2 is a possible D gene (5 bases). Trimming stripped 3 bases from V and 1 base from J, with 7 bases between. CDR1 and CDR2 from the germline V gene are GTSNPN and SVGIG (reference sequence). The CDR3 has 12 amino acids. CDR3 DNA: TGTGCCTGGAGCGGGGTTTCCTACGAGCAGTACTTC. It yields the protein CAWSGVSYEQYF.

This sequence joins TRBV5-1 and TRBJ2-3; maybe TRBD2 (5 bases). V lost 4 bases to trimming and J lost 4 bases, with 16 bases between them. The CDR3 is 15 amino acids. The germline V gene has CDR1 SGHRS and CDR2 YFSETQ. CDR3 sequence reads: CASSLSDLSADTQYF. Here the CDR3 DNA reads TGCGCCAGCAGCCTTAGCGACTTGAGCGCAGATACGCAGTATTTT.

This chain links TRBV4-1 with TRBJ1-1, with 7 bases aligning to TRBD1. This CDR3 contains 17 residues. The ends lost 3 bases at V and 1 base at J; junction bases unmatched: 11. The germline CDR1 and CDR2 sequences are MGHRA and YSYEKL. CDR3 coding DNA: TGCGCCAGCAGCCAGCCCCCCCCCGACAGGGAGAACACTGAAGCTTTCTTT. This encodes CASSQPPPDRENTEAFF.

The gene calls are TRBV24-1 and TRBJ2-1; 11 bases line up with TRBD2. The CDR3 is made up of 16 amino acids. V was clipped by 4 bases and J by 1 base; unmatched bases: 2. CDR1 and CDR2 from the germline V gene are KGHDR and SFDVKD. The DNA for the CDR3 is TGTGCCACCAGTGAAACTAGCGGGAGTTCCTACAATGAGCAGTTCTTC. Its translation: CATSETSGSSYNEQFF.

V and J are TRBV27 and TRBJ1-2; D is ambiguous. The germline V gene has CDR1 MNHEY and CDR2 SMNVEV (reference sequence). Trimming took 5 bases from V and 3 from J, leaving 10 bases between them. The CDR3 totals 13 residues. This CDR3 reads CASSATEYYGYTF. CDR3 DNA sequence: TGTGCCAGCAGTGCCACAGAGTACTATGGCTACACCTTC.

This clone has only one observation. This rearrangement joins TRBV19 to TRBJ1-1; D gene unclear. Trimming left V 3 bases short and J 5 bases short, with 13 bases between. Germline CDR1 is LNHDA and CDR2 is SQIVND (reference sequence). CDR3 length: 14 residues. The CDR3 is CASSIARVSTEAFF. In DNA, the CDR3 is TGTGCCAGTAGTATTGCGAGGGTTTCTACTGAAGCTTTCTTT.

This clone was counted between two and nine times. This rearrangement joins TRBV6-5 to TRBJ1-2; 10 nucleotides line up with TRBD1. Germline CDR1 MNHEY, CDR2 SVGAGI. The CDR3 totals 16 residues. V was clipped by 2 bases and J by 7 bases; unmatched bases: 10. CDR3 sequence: CASSYLRPGTGVGYTF. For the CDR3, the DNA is TGTGCCAGCAGTTACCTCCGTCCCGGGACAGGGGTTGGCTACACCTTC.

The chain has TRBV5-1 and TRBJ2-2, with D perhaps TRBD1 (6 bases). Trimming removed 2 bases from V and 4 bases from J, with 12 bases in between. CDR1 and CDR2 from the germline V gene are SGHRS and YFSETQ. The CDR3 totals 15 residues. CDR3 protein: CASSFQGQGTGELFF. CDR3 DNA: TGCGCCAGCAGCTTCCAGGGGCAAGGCACCGGGGAGCTGTTTTTT.

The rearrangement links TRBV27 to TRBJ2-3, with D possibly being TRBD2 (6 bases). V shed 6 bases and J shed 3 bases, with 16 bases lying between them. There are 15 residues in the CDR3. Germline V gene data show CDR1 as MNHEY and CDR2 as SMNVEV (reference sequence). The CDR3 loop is CASSSPSDRTDTQYF. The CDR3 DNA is TGTGCCAGCAGCTCTCCTAGCGATAGGACAGATACGCAGTATTTT.

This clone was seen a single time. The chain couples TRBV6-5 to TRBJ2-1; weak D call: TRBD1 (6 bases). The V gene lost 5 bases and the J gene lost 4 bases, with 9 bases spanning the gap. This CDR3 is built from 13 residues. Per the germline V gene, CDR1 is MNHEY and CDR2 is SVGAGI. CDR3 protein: CASSPDRYNEQFF. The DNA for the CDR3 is TGTGCCAGCAGTCCGGACAGATACAATGAGCAGTTCTTC.

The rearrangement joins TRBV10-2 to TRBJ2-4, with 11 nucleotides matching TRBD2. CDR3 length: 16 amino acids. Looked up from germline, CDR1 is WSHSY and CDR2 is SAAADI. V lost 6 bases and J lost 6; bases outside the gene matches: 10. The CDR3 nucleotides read TGCGCCAGCAGCGGGAGGGTAGCGGGAGGGAGAAACATTCAGTACTTC. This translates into CASSGRVAGGRNIQYF.

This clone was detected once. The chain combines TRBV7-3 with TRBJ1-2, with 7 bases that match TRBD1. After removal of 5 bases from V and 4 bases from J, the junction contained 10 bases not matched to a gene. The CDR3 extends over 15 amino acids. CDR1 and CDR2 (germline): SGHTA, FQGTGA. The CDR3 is CASSVSGGAGYGYTF. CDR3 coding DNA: TGTGCCAGCAGCGTTTCAGGGGGAGCTGGCTATGGCTACACCTTC.

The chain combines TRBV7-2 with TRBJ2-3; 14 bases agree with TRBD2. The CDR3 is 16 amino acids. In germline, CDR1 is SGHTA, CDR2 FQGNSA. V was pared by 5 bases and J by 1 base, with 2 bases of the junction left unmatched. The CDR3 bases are TGTGCCAGCAGCAAGGGACTAGCGGGAGGCACAGATACGCAGTATTTT. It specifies CASSKGLAGGTDTQYF.

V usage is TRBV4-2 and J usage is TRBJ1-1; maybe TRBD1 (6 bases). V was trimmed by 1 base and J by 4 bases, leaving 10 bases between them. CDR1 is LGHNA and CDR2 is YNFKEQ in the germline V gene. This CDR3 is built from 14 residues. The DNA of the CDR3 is TGTGCCAGCAGCCAAGGAGTCAGGGGCACTGAAGCTTTCTTT. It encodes CASSQGVRGTEAFF.

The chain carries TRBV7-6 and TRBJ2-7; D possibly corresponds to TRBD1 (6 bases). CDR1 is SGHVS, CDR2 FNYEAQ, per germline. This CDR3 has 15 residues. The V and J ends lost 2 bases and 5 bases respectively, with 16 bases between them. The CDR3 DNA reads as TGTGCCAGCAGCTTAACAGCCACAGGGAGCAACGAGCAGTACTTC. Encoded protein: CASSLTATGSNEQYF.